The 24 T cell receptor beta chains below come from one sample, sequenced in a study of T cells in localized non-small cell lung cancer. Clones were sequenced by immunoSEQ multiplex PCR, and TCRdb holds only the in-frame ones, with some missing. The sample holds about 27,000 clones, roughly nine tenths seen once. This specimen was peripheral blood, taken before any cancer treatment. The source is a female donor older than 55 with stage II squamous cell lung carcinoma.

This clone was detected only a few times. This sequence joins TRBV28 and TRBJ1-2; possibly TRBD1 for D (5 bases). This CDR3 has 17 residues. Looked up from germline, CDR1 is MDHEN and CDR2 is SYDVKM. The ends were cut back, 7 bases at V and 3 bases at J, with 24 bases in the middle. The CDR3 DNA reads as TGTGCCAGCACCGGGGGGGGACGGCCGGATTCTTACTATGGCTACACCTTC. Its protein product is CASTGGGRPDSYYGYTF.

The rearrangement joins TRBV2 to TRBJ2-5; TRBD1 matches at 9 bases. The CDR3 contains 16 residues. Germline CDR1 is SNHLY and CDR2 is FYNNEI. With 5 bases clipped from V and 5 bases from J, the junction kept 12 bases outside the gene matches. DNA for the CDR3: TGTGCCAGCAGTAAATTGGCTACAGGGGGCGAGGAGACCCAGTACTTC. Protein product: CASSKLATGGEETQYF.

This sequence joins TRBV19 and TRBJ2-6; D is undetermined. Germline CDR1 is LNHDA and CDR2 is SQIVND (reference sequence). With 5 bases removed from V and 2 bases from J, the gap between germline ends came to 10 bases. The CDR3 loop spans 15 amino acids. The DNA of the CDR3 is TGTGCCAGTAGTCAAGACGAAGCTGGGGCCAACGTCCTGACTTTC. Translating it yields CASSQDEAGANVLTF.

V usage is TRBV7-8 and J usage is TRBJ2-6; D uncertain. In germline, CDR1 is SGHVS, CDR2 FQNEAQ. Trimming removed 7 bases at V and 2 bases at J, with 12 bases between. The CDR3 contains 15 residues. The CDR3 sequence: CASTVGSPGANVLTF. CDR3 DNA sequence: TGTGCCAGCACGGTTGGCAGTCCTGGGGCCAACGTCCTGACTTTC. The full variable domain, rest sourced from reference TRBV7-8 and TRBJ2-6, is GAGVSQSPRYKVAKRGQDVALRCDPISGHVSLFWYQQALGQGPEFLTYFQNEAQLDKSGLPSDRFFAERPEGSVSTLKIQRTQQEDSAVYLCASTVGSPGANVLTFGAGSRLTVL.

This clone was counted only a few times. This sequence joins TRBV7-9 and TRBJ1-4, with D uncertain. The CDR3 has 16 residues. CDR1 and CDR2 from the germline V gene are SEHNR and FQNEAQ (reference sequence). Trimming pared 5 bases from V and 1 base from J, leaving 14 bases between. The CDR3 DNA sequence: TGTGCCAGCAGCCCGACGAATGATGGAACTAATGAAAAACTGTTTTTT. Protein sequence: CASSPTNDGTNEKLFF.

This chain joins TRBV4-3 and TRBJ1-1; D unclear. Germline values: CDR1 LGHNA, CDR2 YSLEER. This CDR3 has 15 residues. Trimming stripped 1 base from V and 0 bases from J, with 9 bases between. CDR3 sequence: CASSQGWGMNTEAFF. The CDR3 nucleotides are TGCGCCAGCAGCCAAGGTTGGGGAATGAACACTGAAGCTTTCTTT.

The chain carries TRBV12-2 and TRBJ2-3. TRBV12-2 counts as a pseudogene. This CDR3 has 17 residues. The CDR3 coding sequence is TGTGCAAGTCGCACCCCCCCGGGCTTGAAGGAAACAGATACGCAGTATTTT. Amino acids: CASRTPPGLKETDTQYF.

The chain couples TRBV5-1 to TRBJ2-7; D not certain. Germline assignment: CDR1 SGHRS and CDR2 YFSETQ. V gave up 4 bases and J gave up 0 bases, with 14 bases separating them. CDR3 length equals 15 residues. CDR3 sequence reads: CASSPGPPISYEQYF. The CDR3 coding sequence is TGCGCCAGCAGCCCGGGCCCCCCGATCTCCTACGAGCAGTACTTC.

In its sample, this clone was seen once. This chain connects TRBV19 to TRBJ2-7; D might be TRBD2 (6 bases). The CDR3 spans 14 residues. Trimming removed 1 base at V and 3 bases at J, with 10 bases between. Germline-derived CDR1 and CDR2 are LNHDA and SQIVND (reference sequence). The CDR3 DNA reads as TGTGCCAGTAGTATAGCGGCGGGATTCTACGAGCAGTACTTC. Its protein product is CASSIAAGFYEQYF.

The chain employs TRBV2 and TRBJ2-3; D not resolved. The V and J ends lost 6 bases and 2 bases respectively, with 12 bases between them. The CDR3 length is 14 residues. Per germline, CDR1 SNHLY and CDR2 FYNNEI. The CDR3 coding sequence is TGTGCCAGCAGGTCGGGTTTCCCCACAGATACGCAGTATTTT. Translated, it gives CASRSGFPTDTQYF.

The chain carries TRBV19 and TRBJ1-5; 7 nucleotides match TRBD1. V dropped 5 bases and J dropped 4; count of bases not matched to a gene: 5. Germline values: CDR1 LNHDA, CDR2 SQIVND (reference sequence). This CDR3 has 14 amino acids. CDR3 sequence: CASSSPQGNQPQHF. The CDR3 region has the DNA TGTGCCAGTAGTTCCCCACAGGGGAATCAGCCCCAGCATTTT. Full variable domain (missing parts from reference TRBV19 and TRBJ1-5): DGGITQSPKYLFRKEGQNVTLSCEQNLNHDAMYWYRQDPGQGLRLIYYSQIVNDFQKGDIAEGYSVSREKKESFPLTVTSAQKNPTAFYLCASSSPQGNQPQHFGDGTRLSIL.

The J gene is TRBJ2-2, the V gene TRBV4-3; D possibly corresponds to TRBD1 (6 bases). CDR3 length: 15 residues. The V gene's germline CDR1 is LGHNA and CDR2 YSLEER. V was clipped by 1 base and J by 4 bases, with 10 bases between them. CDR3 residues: CASSQAQDSTGELFF. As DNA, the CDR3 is TGCGCCAGCAGCCAAGCGCAGGACAGCACCGGGGAGCTGTTTTTT.

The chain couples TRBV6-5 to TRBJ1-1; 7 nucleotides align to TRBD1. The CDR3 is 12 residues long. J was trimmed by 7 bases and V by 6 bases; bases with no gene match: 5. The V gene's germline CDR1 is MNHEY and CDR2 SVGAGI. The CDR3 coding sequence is TGTGCCAGCAGCCCTTACAGGGGTGAAGCTTTCTTT. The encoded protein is CASSPYRGEAFF.

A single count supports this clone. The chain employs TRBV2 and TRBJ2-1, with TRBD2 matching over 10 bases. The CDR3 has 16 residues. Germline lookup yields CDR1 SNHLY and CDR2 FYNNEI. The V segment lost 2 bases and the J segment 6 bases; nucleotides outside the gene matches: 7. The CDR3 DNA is TGTGCCAGCAGTGAAATAGCTAGCGGGAGTGTCAATGAGCAGTTCTTC. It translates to CASSEIASGSVNEQFF.

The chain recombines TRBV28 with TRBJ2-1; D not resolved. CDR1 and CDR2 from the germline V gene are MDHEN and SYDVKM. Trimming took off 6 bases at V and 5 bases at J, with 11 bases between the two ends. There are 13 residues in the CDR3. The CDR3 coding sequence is TGTGCCAGCAGGCTGGGTCGAGACAATGAGCAGTTCTTC. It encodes CASRLGRDNEQFF.

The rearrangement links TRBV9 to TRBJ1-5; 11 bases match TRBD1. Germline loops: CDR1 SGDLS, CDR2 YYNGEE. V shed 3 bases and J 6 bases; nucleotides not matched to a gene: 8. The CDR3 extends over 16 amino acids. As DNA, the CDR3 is TGTGCCAGCAGCGCAGGACAGGGGGCGGAGGGTCAGCCCCAGCATTTT. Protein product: CASSAGQGAEGQPQHF. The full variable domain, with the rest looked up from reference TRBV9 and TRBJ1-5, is DSGVTQTPKHLITATGQRVTLRCSPRSGDLSVYWYQQSLDQGLQFLIQYYNGEERAKGNILERFSAQQFPDLHSELNLSSLELGDSALYFCASSAGQGAEGQPQHFGDGTRLSIL.

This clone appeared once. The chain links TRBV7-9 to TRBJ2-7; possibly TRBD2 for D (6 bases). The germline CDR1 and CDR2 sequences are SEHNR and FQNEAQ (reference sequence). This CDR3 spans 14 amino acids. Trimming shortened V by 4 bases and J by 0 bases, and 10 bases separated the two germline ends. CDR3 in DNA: TGTGCCAGCAGCTCCCGGGACTTCTCCTACGAGCAGTACTTC. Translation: CASSSRDFSYEQYF.

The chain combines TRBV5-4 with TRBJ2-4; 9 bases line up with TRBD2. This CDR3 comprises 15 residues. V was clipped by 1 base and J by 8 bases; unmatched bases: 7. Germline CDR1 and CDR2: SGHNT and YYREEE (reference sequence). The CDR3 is CASSLPGGGADIQYF. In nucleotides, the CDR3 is TGTGCCAGCAGCTTGCCTGGCGGGGGGGCGGACATTCAGTACTTC. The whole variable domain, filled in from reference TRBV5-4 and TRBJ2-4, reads ETGVTQSPTHLIKTRGQQVTLRCSSQSGHNTVSWYQQALGQGPQFIFQYYREEENGRGNFPPRFSGLQFPNYSSELNVNALELDDSALYLCASSLPGGGADIQYFGAGTRLSVL.

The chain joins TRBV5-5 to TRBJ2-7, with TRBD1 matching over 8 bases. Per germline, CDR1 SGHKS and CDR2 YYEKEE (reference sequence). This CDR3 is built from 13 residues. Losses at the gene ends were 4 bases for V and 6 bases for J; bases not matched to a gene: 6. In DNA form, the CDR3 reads TGTGCCAGCAGCCCAGGGGGCCCGGGCGAGCAGTACTTC. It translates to CASSPGGPGEQYF. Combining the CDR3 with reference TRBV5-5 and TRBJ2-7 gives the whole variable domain DAGVTQSPTHLIKTRGQQVTLRCSPISGHKSVSWYQQVLGQGPQFIFQYYEKEERGRGNFPDRFSARQFPNYSSELNVNALLLGDSALYLCASSPGGPGEQYFGPGTRLTVT.

CDR3 sequence (DNA): TGCGCCAGCAGTCAACCCTCGACAGGGGAACAGCCCCAGCATTTT. Amino acid sequence: CASSQPSTGEQPQHF. The chain uses TRBV23-1 and TRBJ1-5; TRBD1 matches at 8 bases. TRBV23-1 is reported as an ORF; its role is uncertain. The CDR3 loop spans 15 amino acids. The trim removed 2 bases at V and 7 bases at J, leaving 7 bases unmatched.

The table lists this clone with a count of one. The CDR3 is CASSQERMRELFF. The CDR3 coding sequence is TGTGCCAGCAGCCAAGAAAGGATGAGGGAGCTGTTTTTT. This chain joins TRBV14 and TRBJ2-2; no clear D gene. Germline V gene data show CDR1 as SGHDN and CDR2 as FVKESK. The ends were cut back, 0 bases at V and 9 bases at J, with 8 bases in the middle. The CDR3 spans 13 residues. Combining the CDR3 with reference TRBV14 and TRBJ2-2 gives the whole variable domain EAGVTQFPSHSVIEKGQTVTLRCDPISGHDNLYWYRRVMGKEIKFLLHFVKESKQDESGMPNNRFLAERTGGTYSTLKVQPAELEDSGVYFCASSQERMRELFFGEGSRLTVL.

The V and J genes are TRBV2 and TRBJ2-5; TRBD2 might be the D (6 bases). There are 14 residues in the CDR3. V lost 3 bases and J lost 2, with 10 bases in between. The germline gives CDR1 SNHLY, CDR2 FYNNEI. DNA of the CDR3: TGTGCCAGCAGTGACAGGACTAAACAAGAGACCCAGTACTTC. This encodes CASSDRTKQETQYF.

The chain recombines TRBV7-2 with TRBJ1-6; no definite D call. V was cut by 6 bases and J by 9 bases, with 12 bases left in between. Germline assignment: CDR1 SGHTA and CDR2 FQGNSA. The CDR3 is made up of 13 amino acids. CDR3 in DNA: TGTGCCAGCAGTCCTGGTCTAACTTCACCCCTCCACTTT. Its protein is CASSPGLTSPLHF.

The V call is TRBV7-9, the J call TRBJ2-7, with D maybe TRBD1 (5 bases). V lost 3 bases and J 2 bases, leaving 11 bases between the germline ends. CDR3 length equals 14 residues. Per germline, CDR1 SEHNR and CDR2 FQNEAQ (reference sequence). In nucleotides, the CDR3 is TGTGCCAGCAGCTTTTCGACAGACACCTACGAGCAGTACTTC. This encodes CASSFSTDTYEQYF.